This T cell receptor (beta chain) was sequenced for a study of blood T cell repertoires in COVID-19. Method: immunoSEQ multiplex PCR; TCRdb's copy keeps in-frame clones and lacks some. The sample holds some 240,000 clones, 80% to 85% seen once. Trimming removed 5 bases from V and 1 base from J, with 9 bases in between. Germline loops: CDR1 SGHNT, CDR2 YENEEA. The CDR3 covers 13 residues. One Seattle source followed patients from active infection through their disease course. The sequencing input was peripheral blood. This TCR derives from a woman in her seventies with COVID-19, enrolled during active disease. V is TRBV11-3 and J is TRBJ2-7, with D tentatively TRBD2 (6 bases). The CDR3 protein is CASSRGESYEQYF. Here the CDR3 DNA reads TGTGCCAGCAGCCGCGGGGAGTCCTACGAGCAGTACTTC.